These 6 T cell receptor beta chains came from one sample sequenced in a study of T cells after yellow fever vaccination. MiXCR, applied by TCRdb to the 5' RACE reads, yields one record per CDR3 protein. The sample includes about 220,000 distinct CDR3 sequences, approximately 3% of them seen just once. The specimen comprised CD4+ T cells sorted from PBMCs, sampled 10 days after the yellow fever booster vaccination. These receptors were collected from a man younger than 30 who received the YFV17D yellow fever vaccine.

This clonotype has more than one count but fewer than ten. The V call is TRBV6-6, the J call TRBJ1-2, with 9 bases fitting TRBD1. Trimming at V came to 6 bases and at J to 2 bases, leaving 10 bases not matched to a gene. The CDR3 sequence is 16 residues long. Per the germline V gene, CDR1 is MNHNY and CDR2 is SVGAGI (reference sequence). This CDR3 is CASSRRDRAINYGYTF. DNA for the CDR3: TGTGCCAGCAGCCGCCGGGACAGGGCTATCAACTATGGCTACACCTTC.

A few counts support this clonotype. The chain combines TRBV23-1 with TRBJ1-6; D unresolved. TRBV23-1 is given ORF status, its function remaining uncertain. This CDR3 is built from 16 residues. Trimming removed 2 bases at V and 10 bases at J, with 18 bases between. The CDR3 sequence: CASSQPDGGEKSPLHF. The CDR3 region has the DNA TGCGCCAGCAGTCAACCAGACGGTGGTGAGAAATCACCCCTCCACTTT.

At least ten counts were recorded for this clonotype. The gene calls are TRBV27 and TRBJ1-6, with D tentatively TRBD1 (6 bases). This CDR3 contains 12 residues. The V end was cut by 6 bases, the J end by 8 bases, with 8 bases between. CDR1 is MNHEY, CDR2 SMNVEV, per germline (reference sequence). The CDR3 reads CASRRGDSPLHF. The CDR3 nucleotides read TGTGCCAGCAGGAGGGGGGATTCACCCCTCCACTTT.

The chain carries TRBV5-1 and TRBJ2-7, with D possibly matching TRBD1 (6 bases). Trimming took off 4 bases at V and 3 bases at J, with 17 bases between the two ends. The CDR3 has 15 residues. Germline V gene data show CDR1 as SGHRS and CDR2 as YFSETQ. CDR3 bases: TGCGCCAGCAGCATTGGATATGGGACACTCTACGAGCAGTACTTC. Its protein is CASSIGYGTLYEQYF.

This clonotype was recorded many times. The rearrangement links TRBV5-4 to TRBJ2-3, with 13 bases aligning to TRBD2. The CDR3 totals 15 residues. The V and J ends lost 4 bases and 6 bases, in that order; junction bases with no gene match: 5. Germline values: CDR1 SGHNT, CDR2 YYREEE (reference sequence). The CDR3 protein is CASSPTSGGGDTQYF. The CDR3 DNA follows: TGTGCCAGCAGCCCCACTAGCGGGGGGGGCGATACGCAGTATTTT.

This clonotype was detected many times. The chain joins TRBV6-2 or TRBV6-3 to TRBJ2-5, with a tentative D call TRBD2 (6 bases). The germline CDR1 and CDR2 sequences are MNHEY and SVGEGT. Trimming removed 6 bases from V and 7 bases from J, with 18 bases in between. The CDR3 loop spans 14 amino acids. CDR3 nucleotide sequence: TGTGCCAGCAGCCCCGGGACGTCGGAGGGGACCCAGTACTTC. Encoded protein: CASSPGTSEGTQYF.